This TCR beta chain was profiled in a study of blood T cell repertoires in COVID-19. Study details: Both acute and convalescent COVID-19 samples were obtained from the United States, Italy and Spain. Sources were T cells, B-cell-depleted T cells, or PBMCs; the material itself was cDNA or gDNA.

In the original analysis: From reference gene primer amplification, estimates of nucleated cell counts were derived. Only in-frame clones appear in the TCRdb table, and some are missing; sequencing was by immunoSEQ multiplex PCR. V and J calls and clone size follow that table, whereas D and trimming were derived from the DNA. The table includes 100,000 or so clones, about 83% detected once. Germline CDR1 is SGHNT and CDR2 is YYREEE (reference sequence). V was pared by 4 bases and J by 1 base, with 2 bases of the junction left unmatched. This CDR3 is built from 15 residues. This clonotype was sampled from a man aged 35-49 years with active or convalescent COVID-19. Sequencing was done on a sample of peripheral blood. This chain uses TRBV5-4 with TRBJ2-7; 13 bases align to TRBD2. CDR3 region: CASSLTSGGSYEQYF. The CDR3, as DNA: TGTGCCAGCAGCCTGACTAGCGGGGGGTCCTACGAGCAGTACTTC.